Listed here are 7 T cell receptor beta chains from one sample, sequenced in a study of blood T cells in healthy people across ages. It was with a sample-barcoded 5' primer and a J-beta primer mix that a second PCR of roughly 6 to 12 cycles was run. TCRdb reprocessed the 5' RACE reads with MiXCR, giving one entry per CDR3 protein. Among about 1.6 million distinct CDR3 sequences listed, 30% to 35% were seen once. Sequenced: blood. The receptors were gathered from a woman younger than 45 in good health.

The V and J genes are TRBV5-1 and TRBJ2-3, with D tentatively TRBD1 (6 bases). CDR1 and CDR2 (germline): SGHRS, YFSETQ. The V end was cut by 1 base, the J end by 4 bases, with 19 bases between. The CDR3 is made up of 17 amino acids. CDR3 sequence (DNA): TGCGCCAGCAGCTTGACCTTAAACAGGGCCGGAGCAGATACGCAGTATTTT. As protein: CASSLTLNRAGADTQYF.

The V gene is TRBV20-1, the J gene TRBJ2-2; weak D call: TRBD1 (6 bases). Trimming took off 6 bases at V and 6 bases at J, with 20 bases between the two ends. The CDR3 runs to 15 residues. CDR1 DFQATT and CDR2 SNEGSKA come from the germline V gene (reference sequence). The CDR3 is CSAIPGTSWAGELFF. The CDR3 bases are TGCAGTGCCATACCCGGGACATCATGGGCCGGGGAGCTGTTTTTT.

This chain uses TRBV6-2 or TRBV6-3 with TRBJ2-3; the match to TRBD2 covers 7 bases. Germline V CDR1 and CDR2: MNHEY, SVGEGT. The CDR3 sequence is 14 residues long. V trimming: 10 bases; J trimming: 1 base; junction bases outside the gene matches: 8. As DNA, the CDR3 is TGTGCCACTGCCGGTCTAGCGGGCACAGATACGCAGTATTTT. The encoded protein is CATAGLAGTDTQYF.

The chain links TRBV3-1 to TRBJ2-7; 12 bases line up with TRBD1. V lost 3 bases to trimming and J lost 5 bases; unmatched junction nucleotides: 8. Germline CDR1 is LGHDT and CDR2 is YNNKEL (reference sequence). This CDR3 has 16 residues. CDR3 DNA: TGTGCCAGCAGCCAGTCAGGGACAGGGGGCAATCACGAGCAGTACTTC. Encoded protein: CASSQSGTGGNHEQYF.

V is TRBV7-2 and J is TRBJ1-5; no clear D gene. The length of the CDR3 is 14 residues. The V and J ends lost 5 bases and 7 bases respectively, with 15 bases between them. Germline values: CDR1 SGHTA, CDR2 FQGNSA. CDR3 nucleotides: TGTGCCAGCAGCCCCGTCATTTGGCCCCAGCCCCAGCATTTT. It encodes CASSPVIWPQPQHF.

Many counts were recorded for this clonotype. The CDR3 DNA follows: TGTGCCAGCAGCCAAGATCTGGGGAGCGGCTACACCTTC. Translated: CASSQDLGSGYTF. The rearrangement links TRBV14 to TRBJ1-2; D is uncertain. The germline V gene has CDR1 SGHDN and CDR2 FVKESK. This CDR3 spans 13 amino acids. Trimming stripped 0 bases from V and 8 bases from J, with 10 bases between.

This clonotype was seen only a few times. The chain joins TRBV2 to TRBJ1-6, with 8 positions matching TRBD1. The germline V gene has CDR1 SNHLY and CDR2 FYNNEI. The V and J ends lost 4 bases and 7 bases, in that order; junction bases with no gene match: 3. The CDR3 covers 14 residues. In DNA form, the CDR3 reads TGTGCCAGCAGTGCCGACAGGGGCAATTCACCCCTCCACTTT. Its protein is CASSADRGNSPLHF.